Presented here are 32 T cell receptor beta chains from one specimen sequenced in a study of blood T cells in healthy people across ages. The use of a sample-barcoded 5' primer and a J-beta primer mix characterized a second PCR of roughly 6 to 12 cycles. MiXCR, run by TCRdb on the 5' RACE reads, gives a single entry per CDR3 protein. The sample includes some 550,000 distinct CDR3 sequences, less than 60% seen only once; the top ten take under 30%. The material sequenced was blood. These TCRs come from an elderly man in good health.

The rearrangement links TRBV19 to TRBJ2-6; D unresolved. V lost 7 bases and J lost 0, with 19 bases in between. In germline, CDR1 is LNHDA, CDR2 SQIVND (reference sequence). There are 18 residues in the CDR3. The CDR3 loop reads CASKPGTIVASGANVLTF. The CDR3 DNA reads TGTGCCAGTAAACCAGGCACCATCGTCGCCTCTGGGGCCAACGTCCTGACTTTC.

In DNA, the CDR3 is TGCAGTGCTAGCCCCCCGGGGGGGTGGGAAAAACTGTTTTTT. This encodes CSASPPGGWEKLFF. The chain has TRBV20-1 and TRBJ1-4; the D gene is possibly TRBD1 (5 bases). V lost 3 bases and J lost 8, with 16 bases in between. Germline V gene data show CDR1 as DFQATT and CDR2 as SNEGSKA (reference sequence). This CDR3 has 14 residues.

The V gene is TRBV4-2, the J gene TRBJ2-5, with D tentatively TRBD1 (5 bases). V lost 4 bases and J lost 5, with 11 bases in between. Germline V gene lookup returns CDR1 LGHNA and CDR2 YNFKEQ. CDR3 length: 13 residues. DNA for the CDR3: TGTGCCAGCAGCCCCCAGGGTTGGGAGACCCAGTACTTC. It codes for CASSPQGWETQYF.

Only a few counts were recorded for this clonotype. The chain combines TRBV7-2 with TRBJ1-4; 7 bases are a match to TRBD1. The CDR3 is 14 amino acids. With 5 bases clipped from V and 5 bases from J, the junction kept 5 bases outside the gene matches. In germline, CDR1 is SGHTA, CDR2 FQGNSA. CDR3 protein: CASSIMGQNEKLFF. CDR3 nucleotides: TGTGCCAGCAGCATTATGGGACAGAATGAAAAACTGTTTTTT.

The rearrangement joins TRBV24-1 to TRBJ2-7; TRBD1 matches at 8 bases. The CDR3 totals 15 residues. Germline CDR1 KGHDR, CDR2 SFDVKD. The junction had 9 bases not matched to a gene; V was cut back by 3 bases and J by 6 bases. The CDR3 nucleotides read TGTGCCACCAGTGATACTGGACAGGGTCGCCGCGAGCAGTACTTC. Its translation: CATSDTGQGRREQYF.

Remarks on this clonotype: One end of the junction fails to match germline, which may point to a read error. This chain links TRBV6-5 with TRBJ2-1; TRBD2 is a possible D gene (5 bases). CDR3 length: 11 amino acids. Germline values: CDR1 MNHEY, CDR2 SVGAGI. The CDR3 reads CATSREGEQVF. The CDR3 DNA reads TGCGCCACTTCTCGCGAGGGTGAGCAGGTCTTC.

As for this clonotype: This sequence may be a read error, since a much larger clone differs from it by one base. The chain combines TRBV6-6 with TRBJ2-5; 7 nucleotides match TRBD1. With V trimmed by 6 bases and J by 5 bases, 9 bases remained unmatched. CDR1 is MNHNY and CDR2 is SVGAGI in the germline V gene (reference sequence). The CDR3 contains 14 residues. CDR3 in DNA: TGTGCCAGCAGCGCAGTGACAGGGTTGGAGACCCAGTACTTC. Residues: CASSAVTGLETQYF.

The gene calls are TRBV11-2 and TRBJ2-7; 7 bases are a match to TRBD1. After removal of 5 bases from V and 2 bases from J, the junction contained 9 bases not matched to a gene. The germline gives CDR1 SGHAT, CDR2 FQNNGV. CDR3 length equals 15 residues. The CDR3 here is CASSVLQGTTYEQYF. The CDR3 nucleotides read TGTGCCAGCAGCGTATTACAGGGGACCACCTACGAGCAGTACTTC.

The chain carries TRBV7-9 and TRBJ1-2; D gene unclear. There are 13 residues in the CDR3. Germline V gene data show CDR1 as SEHNR and CDR2 as FQNEAQ (reference sequence). The V end lost 1 base, the J end lost 4 bases, and 7 bases lay between the germline ends. The CDR3: CASSLEWSYGYTF. CDR3 sequence (DNA): TGTGCCAGCAGCTTAGAGTGGAGCTATGGCTACACCTTC.

This clonotype came up a few times. This sequence joins TRBV2 and TRBJ2-1; D perhaps matches TRBD2 (6 bases). Trimming left V 1 base short and J 6 bases short, with 13 bases between. The CDR3 has 15 residues. Germline assignment: CDR1 SNHLY and CDR2 FYNNEI. CDR3 region: CASSEGPAGTNEQFF. The CDR3 coding sequence is TGTGCCAGCAGTGAAGGGCCCGCGGGGACCAATGAGCAGTTCTTC.

The rearrangement links TRBV20-1 to TRBJ1-1; D perhaps matches TRBD1 (5 bases). Deletions cut 3 bases from V and 5 bases from J, with 10 bases between. The CDR3 spans 12 residues. Germline lookup yields CDR1 DFQATT and CDR2 SNEGSKA (reference sequence). The CDR3 DNA sequence: TGCAGTGCTAGGTCAGGGATGACTGAAGCTTTCTTT. Residues: CSARSGMTEAFF.

The CDR3 DNA is TGCAGTGCTGAATCACCGGGACTAGCGGGGAAAAATGAGCAGTTCTTC. This translates into CSAESPGLAGKNEQFF. The rearrangement uses TRBV20-1 and TRBJ2-1, with 13 bases fitting TRBD2. This CDR3 comprises 16 residues. V lost 5 bases, J lost 7 bases, and 11 bases stayed unmatched. Germline V gives CDR1 DFQATT, CDR2 SNEGSKA (reference sequence).

This clonotype has only a few counts. This chain joins TRBV20-1 and TRBJ2-7; D unresolved. The closer fit of TRBJ2-5 to the DNA end suggests the J call may be wrong. Per germline, CDR1 DFQATT and CDR2 SNEGSKA (reference sequence). The CDR3 consists of 15 residues. The CDR3 sequence is CSARGRGAIQETQYF. In nucleotides, the CDR3 is TGCAGTGCTAGAGGTCGCGGAGCCATTCAAGAGACCCAGTACTTC.

This chain links TRBV6-2 or TRBV6-3 with TRBJ2-7; perhaps TRBD1 as D (7 bases). The CDR3 has 15 amino acids. CDR1 MNHEY and CDR2 SVGEGT come from the germline V gene. The ends were cut back, 7 bases at V and 7 bases at J, with 23 bases in the middle. The CDR3 is CASNSGGTATWEQYF. DNA of the CDR3: TGTGCCAGCAATTCCGGAGGGACAGCAACCTGGGAGCAGTACTTC.

This chain uses TRBV27 with TRBJ1-5, with D tentatively TRBD1 (5 bases). Germline CDR1 reads MNHEY; CDR2 reads SMNVEV (reference sequence). V was pared by 4 bases and J by 0 bases, with 13 bases between. This CDR3 contains 16 residues. The CDR3 region is CASSSRGTASNQPQHF. The CDR3 DNA reads as TGTGCCAGCAGTTCCCGGGGGACCGCTAGCAATCAGCCCCAGCATTTT.

The genes are TRBV10-3 and TRBJ1-1; 7 bases match TRBD1. The CDR3 consists of 15 residues. CDR1 and CDR2 from the germline V gene are ENHRY and SYGVKD. The V gene end was trimmed by 2 bases and the J gene end by 1 base; junction bases not matched to a gene: 4. The CDR3 coding sequence is TGTGCCATCAGTGAGAACACAGGGGAGAACACTGAAGCTTTCTTT. Translating gives CAISENTGENTEAFF.

The chain is built from TRBV7-6 and TRBJ1-2; D gene ambiguous. CDR3 size: 14 residues. Germline CDR1 and CDR2: SGHVS and FNYEAQ. V lost 5 bases to trimming and J lost 8 bases, with 18 bases between them. The CDR3 sequence is CASSPRAGERGYTF. The CDR3, as DNA: TGTGCCAGCAGCCCTAGGGCGGGCGAGAGGGGCTACACCTTC. The entire variable domain, with the rest obtained from reference TRBV7-6 and TRBJ1-2, is as follows: GAGVSQSPRYKVTKRGQDVALRCDPISGHVSLYWYRQALGQGPEFLTYFNYEAQQDKSGLPNDRFSAERPEGSISTLTIQRTEQRDSAMYRCASSPRAGERGYTFGSGTRLTVV.

In this sample, this clonotype turned up many times. The genes are TRBV10-2 and TRBJ2-7, with 7 bases that match TRBD2. Germline V CDR1 and CDR2: WSHSY, SAAADI. V lost 0 bases, J lost 4 bases, and 9 bases stayed unmatched. The length of the CDR3 is 16 residues. The CDR3 bases are TGCGCCAGCAGTGAGTCGTCGACTAGCTTTCGTTACGAGCAGTACTTC. Protein product: CASSESSTSFRYEQYF.

The V gene is TRBV9, the J gene TRBJ2-7, with D tentatively TRBD1 or TRBD2 (6 bases each). Looked up from germline, CDR1 is SGDLS and CDR2 is YYNGEE. The CDR3 consists of 16 residues. The V gene lost 3 bases and the J gene lost 6 bases, with 22 bases spanning the gap. The CDR3 spells CASSATRGELAGEQYF. The CDR3 coding sequence is TGTGCCAGCAGCGCCACAAGGGGGGAGCTAGCTGGCGAGCAGTACTTC.

This chain joins TRBV28 and TRBJ2-5; D call uncertain. Matching the DNA end better, TRBJ2-7 makes the J call doubtful. The CDR3 extends over 13 amino acids. Germline V gene lookup returns CDR1 MDHEN and CDR2 SYDVKM. CDR3 bases: TGTGCCAGCAGTTTGAGACGGATTTACGAGCAGTACTTC. Protein sequence: CASSLRRIYEQYF.

This clonotype has at least ten counts. This sequence joins TRBV6-5 and TRBJ2-5, with 9 positions matching TRBD1. In germline, CDR1 is MNHEY, CDR2 SVGAGI. The CDR3 consists of 15 residues. Trimming took 0 bases from V and 3 from J; bases not matched to a gene: 2. DNA of the CDR3: TGTGCCAGCAGTTACTCGACAGGGGGGAAAGAGACCCAGTACTTC. Translating gives CASSYSTGGKETQYF.

The gene calls are TRBV6-1 and TRBJ2-3, with 10 bases that match TRBD2. Trimming at V came to 7 bases and at J to 3 bases, leaving 13 bases not matched to a gene. Germline CDR1 is MNHNS and CDR2 is SASEGT. The CDR3 contains 17 residues. DNA of the CDR3: TGTGCCAGCACCCCGTGGGGAGCGGGAGGGCCAACAGATACGCAGTATTTT. Amino acid sequence: CASTPWGAGGPTDTQYF.

The chain is built from TRBV20-1 and TRBJ2-5; D is possibly TRBD1 (5 bases). The J call is doubtful: the DNA matches TRBJ2-7 better. The CDR3 length is 13 residues. Per the germline V gene, CDR1 is DFQATT and CDR2 is SNEGSKA (reference sequence). The CDR3 DNA is TGCAGTGCTAGAGCTCATAAGGGGAACGAGCAGTACTTC. Translated: CSARAHKGNEQYF.

This clonotype was observed at least ten times. The rearrangement links TRBV6-5 to TRBJ2-7; D is possibly TRBD2 (8 bases). The CDR3 spans 15 residues. Trimming left V 4 bases short and J 4 bases short, with 17 bases between. CDR1 and CDR2 from the germline V gene are MNHEY and SVGAGI. DNA for the CDR3: TGTGCCAGCAGTTGGACAGGTAGCGGGGAGTACGAGCAGTACTTC. Translation: CASSWTGSGEYEQYF.

V gene TRBV20-1 combines with J gene TRBJ1-1; D possibly corresponds to TRBD1 (6 bases). The CDR3 sequence is 14 residues long. The germline CDR1 and CDR2 sequences are DFQATT and SNEGSKA (reference sequence). The V end lost 1 base, the J end lost 5 bases, and 14 bases lay between the germline ends. The CDR3 nucleotides read TGCAGTGCTAGAGCTCCGGGGGCGGAAACTGAAGCTTTCTTT. Translation gives CSARAPGAETEAFF.

The V and J genes are TRBV7-2 and TRBJ2-4; TRBD2 agrees at 9 bases. V trimming: 5 bases; J trimming: 1 base; junction bases outside the gene matches: 6. Germline lookup yields CDR1 SGHTA and CDR2 FQGNSA. This CDR3 spans 16 amino acids. The CDR3 reads CASSPLAGVAKNIQYF. In nucleotides, the CDR3 is TGTGCCAGCAGCCCCTTAGCGGGAGTGGCCAAAAACATTCAGTACTTC.

This chain links TRBV12-3 or TRBV12-4 with TRBJ2-1; D may be TRBD2 (6 bases). The CDR3 is 17 amino acids. The V and J ends lost 5 bases and 4 bases respectively, with 21 bases between them. CDR3 region: CASSGAPSAIPYNEQFF. DNA of the CDR3: TGTGCCAGCAGTGGGGCCCCTAGCGCGATACCATACAATGAGCAGTTCTTC.

This rearrangement joins TRBV7-8 to TRBJ1-5, with D possibly being TRBD1 (6 bases). V lost 1 base and J lost 3, with 13 bases in between. Germline CDR1 and CDR2: SGHVS and FQNEAQ. The CDR3 contains 16 residues. This CDR3 reads CASSLGGGGLNQPQHF. CDR3 nucleotide sequence: TGTGCCAGCAGCTTAGGGGGAGGGGGGCTCAATCAGCCCCAGCATTTT.

The CDR3 here is CSVEGFGNTEAFF. Written as DNA, the CDR3 is TGCAGCGTTGAGGGATTCGGGAACACTGAAGCTTTCTTT. This chain joins TRBV29-1 and TRBJ1-1; D remains unclear. The germline gives CDR1 SQVTM, CDR2 ANQGSEA. The length of the CDR3 is 13 residues. The V and J ends lost 3 bases and 1 base respectively, with 9 bases between them.

This chain connects TRBV7-2 to TRBJ1-2, with D unresolved. The germline V and J ends were trimmed by 0 bases and 4 bases, with 9 bases remaining between them. This CDR3 is 14 amino acids long. CDR1 is SGHTA and CDR2 is FQGNSA in the germline V gene. The CDR3 here is CASSLASQAYGYTF. The CDR3 coding sequence is TGTGCCAGCAGCTTAGCCTCCCAGGCCTATGGCTACACCTTC.

Many counts were recorded for this clonotype. The chain joins TRBV20-1 to TRBJ2-3; TRBD2 aligns across 7 bases. Trimming at V came to 8 bases and at J to 5 bases, leaving 16 bases not matched to a gene. The CDR3 covers 15 residues. Germline V lookup: CDR1 DFQATT, CDR2 SNEGSKA (reference sequence). The CDR3 loop is CSTPGGGSTLDTQYF. CDR3 bases: TGCAGTACCCCCGGGGGAGGGAGCACGTTAGATACGCAGTATTTT.

The CDR3 DNA follows: TGTGCCAGCAGACCCGCAGGGAGGGAATTTCTTGGCTACACCTTC. Its protein is CASRPAGREFLGYTF. The V and J genes are TRBV28 and TRBJ1-2, with D perhaps TRBD1 (5 bases). This CDR3 is 15 amino acids long. CDR1 is MDHEN and CDR2 is SYDVKM in the germline V gene. Trimming cost V 6 bases and J 7 bases, with 21 bases left between them.